These 3 T cell receptor beta chains originate from one sample sequenced in a study of T cells after yellow fever vaccination. TCRdb re-analysed the 5' RACE reads in MiXCR, keeping a single row per CDR3 protein. The repertoire holds roughly 250,000 distinct CDR3 sequences, with under 15% as singletons. The sequencing here drew on CD4+ T cells sorted from PBMCs, taken 45 days after the yellow fever booster vaccination. The receptors stem from a man aged 25 to 40 who received the YFV17D yellow fever vaccine.

V usage is TRBV12-3 or TRBV12-4 and J usage is TRBJ2-1, with 15 bases matching TRBD2. The CDR3 extends over 15 amino acids. J lost 7 bases, V lost 6 bases, and 4 bases had no gene match. CDR3: CASRPGLAGGNEQFF. The CDR3 DNA is TGTGCCAGCAGACCCGGACTAGCGGGAGGGAATGAGCAGTTCTTC.

The chain links TRBV15 to TRBJ2-7; D is uncertain. The germline gives CDR1 LNHNV, CDR2 YYDKDF (reference sequence). Trimming stripped 0 bases from V and 4 bases from J, with 7 bases between. The CDR3 sequence is 13 residues long. CDR3: CATSRDRLYEQYF. The CDR3 nucleotides are TGTGCCACCAGCAGAGATCGACTGTACGAGCAGTACTTC.

The chain has TRBV23-1 and TRBJ2-5; the match to TRBD1 covers 7 bases. TRBV23-1 is classed as an ORF, of uncertain function. This CDR3 region has 13 residues. V dropped 6 bases and J dropped 5; count of bases not matched to a gene: 6. DNA for the CDR3: TGCGCCAGCAGAGTGACAGGGTCGGAGACCCAGTACTTC. It specifies CASRVTGSETQYF.